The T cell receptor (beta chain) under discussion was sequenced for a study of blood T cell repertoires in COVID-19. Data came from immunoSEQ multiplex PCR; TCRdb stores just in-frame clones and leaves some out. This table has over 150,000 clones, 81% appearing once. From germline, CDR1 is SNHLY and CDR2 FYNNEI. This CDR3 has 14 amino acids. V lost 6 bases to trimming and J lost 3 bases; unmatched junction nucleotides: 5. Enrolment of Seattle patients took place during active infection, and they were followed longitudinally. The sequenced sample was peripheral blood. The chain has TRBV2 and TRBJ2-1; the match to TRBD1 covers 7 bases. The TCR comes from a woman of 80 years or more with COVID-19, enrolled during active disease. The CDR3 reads CASSRQGGYNEQFF. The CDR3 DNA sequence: TGTGCCAGCAGCCGACAGGGCGGCTACAATGAGCAGTTCTTC.